Listed below are T cell receptor beta chains from one sample, sequenced in a study of regulatory T cells in long-lasting Graves disease. TCRdb reprocessed the multiplex PCR reads via MiXCR and lists one record per CDR3 protein. Of over 650,000 distinct CDR3 sequences in the sample, 30% are singletons; the top ten hold 40% to 55%. Sample: peripheral blood mononuclear cells (PBMCs), taken when the disease was refractory, from a patient treated with antithyroid drugs. All receptors derive from a female donor with Graves disease. Each CDR3 is given with its conserved first and last residue. Fields, in order: V gene, CDR3 length, clone size, D gene, J gene, CDR3 DNA, CDR3 protein. D genes are given only for firm matches. Rows may omit the clone size; those that give it use once, few, many or a size class.

TRBV12-3/TRBV12-4	14	many	TRBD1	TRBJ2-7	TGTGCCAGCAGTTTAAAGGGACAGGGGTACGAGCAGTACTTC	CASSLKGQGYEQYF
TRBV24-1	14	NA	NA	TRBJ1-1	TGTGCCACCAGTGGAACACAGGGGAACACTGAAGCTTTCTTT	CATSGTQGNTEAFF
TRBV10-3	13	NA	TRBD1	TRBJ1-4	TGTGCCGCCTCTACAGGGGCGGTTGAAAAACTGTTTTTT	CAASTGAVEKLFF
TRBV27	16	many	TRBD2	TRBJ2-7	TGTGCCAGCAGTAAACGACTAGCGGGAGGGTTGGGCGAGCAGTACTTC	CASSKRLAGGLGEQYF
TRBV7-3	15	NA	NA	TRBJ2-7	TGTGCCAGCAGCTCGTGGAGGCAGGGCTCCTACGAGCAGTACTTC	CASSSWRQGSYEQYF
TRBV5-1	13	few	NA	TRBJ2-7	TGCGCCAGCAAGTGGAGGCCTGCCTACGAGCAGTACTTC	CASKWRPAYEQYF
TRBV6-1	12	few	NA	TRBJ1-1	TGTGCCAGCTGGAGGGGCGGCACTGAAGCTTTCTTT	CASWRGGTEAFF
TRBV20-1	15	few	TRBD2	TRBJ2-7	TGCAGTGCTAGTGGGGCTCTCGGGGGGGGCTACGAGCAGTACTTC	CSASGALGGGYEQYF
TRBV12-3/TRBV12-4	13	NA	NA	TRBJ2-5	TGTGCCAGCAGTTTATATGGAAAAGAGACCCAGTACTTC	CASSLYGKETQYF
TRBV14	15	NA	NA	TRBJ2-7	TGTGCCAGCAGCCGAACTCCCGGGAGCGTCTACGAGCAGTACTTC	CASSRTPGSVYEQYF
TRBV12-3/TRBV12-4	17	NA	NA	TRBJ1-1	TGTGCCAGCAACCTCCTAAGTCCGGGGGCTATAGGAACTGAAGCTTTCTTT	CASNLLSPGAIGTEAFF
TRBV19	14	NA	TRBD2	TRBJ2-1	TGTGCCAGTCAGCGGGAGTGGTCCTACAATGAGCAGTTCTTC	CASQREWSYNEQFF
TRBV3-1	14	NA	TRBD1	TRBJ2-7	TGTGCCAGCAGCCATTGGGACAGATCCTACGAGCAGTACTTC	CASSHWDRSYEQYF
TRBV20-1	15	NA	NA	TRBJ1-3	TGCAGTGCTAGGTTTCGATCTTTCTCTGGAAACACCATATATTTT	CSARFRSFSGNTIYF
TRBV6-1	13	many	NA	TRBJ1-1	TGTGCCAGCAGTGAAGCCAGGAACACTGAAGCTTTCTTT	CASSEARNTEAFF
TRBV6-1	14	NA	NA	TRBJ1-1	TGTGCCAGCAGCTACCCCGGGGCGAACACTGAAGCTTTCTTT	CASSYPGANTEAFF
TRBV15	12	few	NA	TRBJ1-2	TGTGCCACCAGCAGAGGCACCTATGGCTACACCTTC	CATSRGTYGYTF
TRBV7-3	14	few	TRBD1	TRBJ2-5	TGTGCCAGCAGCCAAACCGACAGGGAAGAGACCCAGTACTTC	CASSQTDREETQYF
TRBV29-1	12	many	NA	TRBJ1-4	TGCAGCGTTATGGGGAGTGCTGAAAAACTGTTTTTT	CSVMGSAEKLFF
TRBV6-1	19	NA	TRBD1	TRBJ1-2	TGTGCCAGCAGTACGATTCCGGGACAGGGACTAGTGCCAAACTATGGCTACACCTTC	CASSTIPGQGLVPNYGYTF
TRBV7-9	15	NA	NA	TRBJ1-1	TGTGCCAGCAGCCCTCCCACAGGGCAGAACACTGAAGCTTTCTTT	CASSPPTGQNTEAFF
TRBV4-2	16	NA	NA	TRBJ2-2	TGTGCCAGCAGCCAAGAGTCGGGAGTTGACACCGGGGAGCTGTTTTTT	CASSQESGVDTGELFF